One sample yielded the 29 T cell receptor beta chains listed below, sequenced in a study of CD8+ T cells in alopecia areata. This sample's treatment: oral pan-JAK inhibitor, 5-10 mg twice daily. As the sequencing template, cDNA was produced by extracting RNA and reverse transcribing it. Clones were read by immunoSEQ multiplex PCR, and TCRdb kept only the in-frame ones, dropping some. The top ten clones hold 11% of a sample with 95,000 to 110,000 clones, 85% to 90% of them seen once. Sequenced material: CD8+ T cells sorted from blood, taken around week 34, from a patient treated with tofacitinib. These receptors were taken from a human donor with alopecia areata.

This clone was seen a single time. This sequence joins TRBV27 and TRBJ2-7; no clear D. The V and J ends lost 0 bases and 7 bases respectively, with 13 bases between them. This CDR3 is built from 14 residues. Looked up from germline, CDR1 is MNHEY and CDR2 is SMNVEV (reference sequence). The CDR3 DNA reads as TGTGCCAGCAGTTTATCTGGACGGTACCTAGAGCAGTACTTC. Translated: CASSLSGRYLEQYF.

The chain employs TRBV5-1 and TRBJ2-3; tentatively, D is TRBD1 or TRBD2 (5 bases each). V was shortened by 3 bases and J by 0 bases, with 17 bases between the two germline ends. The CDR3 has 17 residues. CDR1 SGHRS and CDR2 YFSETQ come from the germline V gene. The CDR3 DNA follows: TGCGCCAGCAGCTCGATTGGGACGACTACTAGCACAGATACGCAGTATTTT. As protein: CASSSIGTTTSTDTQYF.

The chain employs TRBV5-1 and TRBJ2-3; D not resolved. Per the germline V gene, CDR1 is SGHRS and CDR2 is YFSETQ. The CDR3 has 15 amino acids. V gave up 5 bases and J gave up 1 base, with 14 bases separating them. In DNA form, the CDR3 reads TGCGCCAGCAGTTACGTCGGGTCCGGCACAGATACGCAGTATTTT. Translation gives CASSYVGSGTDTQYF.

The J gene is TRBJ2-5, the V gene TRBV5-6; the match to TRBD2 covers 8 bases. The J call may be incorrect, as the DNA end agrees better with TRBJ2-7. This CDR3 contains 14 residues. Per the germline V gene, CDR1 is SGHDT and CDR2 is YYEEEE. CDR3 sequence reads: CASSPGSGAYEQYF. In DNA, the CDR3 is TGTGCCAGCAGCCCAGGTAGCGGGGCTTACGAGCAGTACTTC.

This chain links TRBV7-8 with TRBJ2-1, with 13 bases aligning to TRBD2. Looked up from germline, CDR1 is SGHVS and CDR2 is FQNEAQ. Trimming took 5 bases from V and 8 from J; bases not matched to a gene: 6. The CDR3 sequence is 15 residues long. The CDR3 nucleotides are TGTGCCAGCAGCCACGGACTAGCGGGAGCGGATGAGCAGTTCTTC. Protein product: CASSHGLAGADEQFF.

The chain employs TRBV5-1 and TRBJ2-7; 8 bases fit TRBD1. The CDR3 length is 16 residues. The J segment lost 5 bases and the V segment lost 4 bases, leaving 14 bases of the junction unmatched. Germline V gene sequence: CDR1 SGHRS, CDR2 YFSETQ. The DNA for the CDR3 is TGCGCCAGCAGCCCCCCAAGGACAGGGCGGATCAACGAGCAGTACTTC. This gives the protein CASSPPRTGRINEQYF.

In this sample, this clone turned up once. The CDR3 is CASSIGAGEQYF. In DNA, the CDR3 is TGTGCCAGTAGTATAGGTGCGGGCGAGCAGTACTTC. This rearrangement joins TRBV19 to TRBJ2-7; D may be TRBD2 (5 bases). CDR1 is LNHDA and CDR2 is SQIVND in the germline V gene (reference sequence). CDR3 length: 12 residues. V gave up 1 base and J gave up 6 bases, with 7 bases separating them.

V is TRBV7-9 and J is TRBJ2-3, with D unresolved. The CDR3 has 14 residues. Germline V gives CDR1 SEHNR, CDR2 FQNEAQ (reference sequence). Between the trimmed V and J ends, which lost 1 base and 4 bases, there was a span of 9 bases. The CDR3 region is CASSLGRAPDTQYF. The CDR3 nucleotides read TGTGCCAGCAGCTTAGGACGGGCGCCAGATACGCAGTATTTT.

This sequence joins TRBV29-1 and TRBJ2-7, with D perhaps matching TRBD1 (5 bases). Trimming pared 0 bases from V and 6 bases from J, leaving 12 bases between. Looked up from germline, CDR1 is SQVTM and CDR2 is ANQGSEA. This CDR3 spans 13 amino acids. The CDR3 region has the DNA TGCAGCGTTGAAGACGAGGCAGGGTTCGAGCAGTACTTC. Translated, it gives CSVEDEAGFEQYF.

The CDR3 is CASTGRGYYGYTF. The CDR3 DNA sequence: TGTGCCAGCACTGGGCGGGGGTACTATGGCTACACCTTC. The V and J genes are TRBV7-9 and TRBJ1-2; TRBD1 might be the D (5 bases). Germline V gene data show CDR1 as SEHNR and CDR2 as FQNEAQ (reference sequence). The CDR3 runs to 13 residues. Trimming removed 7 bases at V and 3 bases at J, with 12 bases between.

The V gene is TRBV5-5, the J gene TRBJ2-5; 9 nucleotides line up with TRBD1. The ends lost 7 bases at V and 4 bases at J; junction bases unmatched: 8. Germline V CDR1 and CDR2: SGHKS, YYEKEE (reference sequence). This CDR3 contains 14 residues. The CDR3: CASGGQGRGETQYF. As DNA, the CDR3 is TGTGCCAGCGGAGGACAGGGGAGAGGAGAGACCCAGTACTTC.

This chain links TRBV19 with TRBJ2-1, with TRBD1 matching 11 bases. Looked up from germline, CDR1 is LNHDA and CDR2 is SQIVND (reference sequence). This CDR3 comprises 15 residues. The V and J ends lost 5 bases and 5 bases, in that order; junction bases with no gene match: 5. The CDR3 bases are TGTGCCAGTAGTGCGGACAGGGGGCTAAACAATGAGCAGTTCTTC. Protein sequence: CASSADRGLNNEQFF.

In its sample, this clone was seen once. The V and J genes are TRBV4-1 and TRBJ1-2, with D possibly being TRBD1 (5 bases). This CDR3 contains 16 residues. With 3 bases removed from V and 8 bases from J, the gap between germline ends came to 22 bases. Per germline, CDR1 MGHRA and CDR2 YSYEKL. The CDR3 here is CASSHPTRRGGFGYTF. The CDR3 bases are TGCGCCAGCAGCCACCCTACAAGGCGGGGCGGGTTCGGCTACACCTTC.

The chain has TRBV29-1 and TRBJ1-2; 7 bases match TRBD1. This CDR3 has 13 residues. With V trimmed by 6 bases and J by 3 bases, 7 bases remained unmatched. Looked up from germline, CDR1 is SQVTM and CDR2 is ANQGSEA. Here the CDR3 reads CSVLLQGHYGYTF. CDR3 DNA sequence: TGCAGCGTCCTCCTACAGGGGCACTATGGCTACACCTTC. Full variable domain (remainder filled in from reference TRBV29-1 and TRBJ1-2): SAVISQKPSRDICQRGTSLTIQCQVDSQVTMMFWYRQQPGQSLTLIATANQGSEATYESGFVIDKFPISRPNLTFSTLTVSNMSPEDSSIYLCSVLLQGHYGYTFGSGTRLTVV.

This chain links TRBV6-5 with TRBJ2-7; possibly TRBD1 for D (5 bases). Germline V gene sequence: CDR1 MNHEY, CDR2 SVGAGI. This CDR3 spans 14 amino acids. V dropped 2 bases and J dropped 5 bases, with 13 bases sitting between them. CDR3 region: CASSYGAGMDEQYF. CDR3 nucleotides: TGTGCCAGCAGTTACGGCGCAGGGATGGACGAGCAGTACTTC.

The V gene is TRBV7-8, the J gene TRBJ2-2; D unresolved. V lost 2 bases and J 4 bases, leaving 11 bases between the germline ends. Looked up from germline, CDR1 is SGHVS and CDR2 is FQNEAQ. This CDR3 has 15 amino acids. The CDR3 region is CASSLNPPGTGELFF. CDR3 nucleotides: TGTGCCAGCAGCTTAAATCCTCCTGGCACCGGGGAGCTGTTTTTT.

The rearrangement links TRBV6-5 to TRBJ2-1; weak D call: TRBD1 (6 bases). Trimming pared 7 bases from V and 4 bases from J, leaving 17 bases between. This CDR3 has 15 residues. Per the germline V gene, CDR1 is MNHEY and CDR2 is SVGAGI. CDR3 residues: CASKGWQGWYNEQFF. The CDR3 region has the DNA TGTGCCAGCAAGGGTTGGCAGGGGTGGTACAATGAGCAGTTCTTC.

V gene TRBV12-5 combines with J gene TRBJ2-7; no definite D call. Trimming stripped 0 bases from V and 6 bases from J, with 3 bases between. CDR1 is LGHNT and CDR2 is FRNRAP in the germline V gene. CDR3 size: 11 residues. In DNA, the CDR3 is TGTGCTAGTGGTTTGGTACGCGAGCAGTACTTC. As protein: CASGLVREQYF.

The V gene is TRBV9, the J gene TRBJ2-2; 8 bases match TRBD1. From germline, CDR1 is SGDLS and CDR2 YYNGEE. The CDR3 has 17 residues. J lost 4 bases, V lost 0 bases, and 8 bases had no gene match. CDR3 loop: CASSVVGTGWGTGELFF. Here the CDR3 DNA reads TGTGCCAGCAGCGTAGTGGGGACAGGCTGGGGCACCGGGGAGCTGTTTTTT. Together with reference TRBV9 and TRBJ2-2, the CDR3 gives the full variable domain: DSGVTQTPKHLITATGQRVTLRCSPRSGDLSVYWYQQSLDQGLQFLIQYYNGEERAKGNILERFSAQQFPDLHSELNLSSLELGDSALYFCASSVVGTGWGTGELFFGEGSRLTVL.

The chain recombines TRBV7-9 with TRBJ2-4; TRBD2 aligns across 7 bases. The CDR3 is 14 residues long. The V gene end was trimmed by 5 bases and the J gene end by 4 bases; junction bases not matched to a gene: 5. Germline assignment: CDR1 SEHNR and CDR2 FQNEAQ (reference sequence). CDR3: CASSPPGGKNIQYF. The CDR3 nucleotides are TGTGCCAGCAGCCCCCCGGGGGGAAAAAACATTCAGTACTTC.

The chain carries TRBV27 and TRBJ2-1, with 15 bases identical to TRBD2. From germline, CDR1 is MNHEY and CDR2 SMNVEV (reference sequence). The J segment lost 3 bases and the V segment lost 2 bases, leaving 11 bases of the junction unmatched. The CDR3 is 20 amino acids. CDR3: CASSLVRTSGRGTGYNEQFF. CDR3 bases: TGTGCCAGCAGTTTAGTCCGGACTAGCGGGAGGGGGACGGGCTACAATGAGCAGTTCTTC.

This chain joins TRBV19 and TRBJ2-1; D is tentatively TRBD1 or TRBD2 (5 bases each). Trimming left V 0 bases short and J 2 bases short, with 14 bases between. Germline CDR1 LNHDA, CDR2 SQIVND (reference sequence). The CDR3 totals 17 residues. Here the CDR3 DNA reads TGTGCCAGTAGTATAGATGGTGGGGGTCAAACCTACAATGAGCAGTTCTTC. As protein: CASSIDGGGQTYNEQFF.

This sequence joins TRBV4-1 and TRBJ1-5; D remains unclear. Germline CDR1 MGHRA, CDR2 YSYEKL. The CDR3 runs 14 residues. Trimming stripped 3 bases from V and 5 bases from J, with 11 bases between. CDR3 residues: CASSQVGSDQPQHF. The CDR3 nucleotides are TGCGCCAGCAGCCAGGTCGGGTCCGATCAGCCCCAGCATTTT.

The CDR3 loop is CASSYVRGGYEQYF. In DNA form, the CDR3 reads TGTGCCAGCAGTTATGTGCGCGGGGGTTACGAGCAGTACTTC. The chain employs TRBV6-5 and TRBJ2-7, with 7 nucleotides matching TRBD2. The CDR3 runs to 14 residues. Germline assignment: CDR1 MNHEY and CDR2 SVGAGI. After removal of 3 bases from V and 4 bases from J, the junction contained 6 bases not matched to a gene.

The chain couples TRBV6-5 to TRBJ2-1; tentatively, D is TRBD1 or TRBD2 (5 bases each). The germline V and J ends were trimmed by 4 bases and 10 bases, with 23 bases remaining between them. Germline V gene data show CDR1 as MNHEY and CDR2 as SVGAGI. This CDR3 region has 16 residues. The CDR3 loop is CASSLTGPPGLWEQFF. CDR3 sequence (DNA): TGTGCCAGCAGTTTGACGGGACCCCCGGGTCTCTGGGAGCAGTTCTTC.

V is TRBV19 and J is TRBJ2-2; 9 positions agree with TRBD1. The trim removed 3 bases at V and 5 bases at J, leaving 7 bases unmatched. This CDR3 comprises 16 residues. Looked up from germline, CDR1 is LNHDA and CDR2 is SQIVND (reference sequence). The CDR3 coding sequence is TGTGCCAGTAGTATTGAGGGACAGGGCTGGACCGGGGAGCTGTTTTTT. Its translation: CASSIEGQGWTGELFF.

The rearrangement joins TRBV7-2 to TRBJ2-3; TRBD2 matches at 11 bases. Germline V CDR1 and CDR2: SGHTA, FQGNSA. This CDR3 comprises 16 residues. V lost 2 bases and J lost 2; bases outside the gene matches: 3. CDR3 bases: TGTGCCAGCAGCTTACGGACTAGCGGGTCCACAGATACGCAGTATTTT. Protein: CASSLRTSGSTDTQYF.

The chain combines TRBV7-9 with TRBJ2-1; no clear D gene. Germline lookup yields CDR1 SEHNR and CDR2 FQNEAQ (reference sequence). The CDR3 has 12 amino acids. V was pared by 1 base and J by 10 bases, with 8 bases between. The CDR3 coding sequence is TGTGCCAGCAGCTTAGGTAAATCCGAGCAGTTCTTC. This translates into CASSLGKSEQFF.

CDR3 region: CASSLRVLEQFF. CDR3 DNA sequence: TGTGCCAGCAGCTTGAGGGTCCTTGAGCAGTTCTTC. The gene calls are TRBV5-6 and TRBJ2-1; D not resolved. V was trimmed by 1 base and J by 9 bases, leaving 8 bases between them. The germline V gene has CDR1 SGHDT and CDR2 YYEEEE. This CDR3 has 12 amino acids.